Listed below are T cell receptor beta chains from one sample, sequenced in a study of cytomegalovirus exposure and HLA in healthy donors. Sequencing was performed with immunoSEQ multiplex PCR; in TCRdb, only in-frame clones are kept and a portion is missing. The top ten hold roughly 0.7% of the sample, which has over 150,000 clones, more than 80% seen once. The sequencing input was PBMCs. The receptors here all came from a boy younger than 18 in good health and CMV-seronegative. CDR3s include the opening cysteine and the closing phenylalanine or tryptophan. The D gene is left open where the match is weak. Only some rows state a clone size, as once, few, many or a class for expanded clones.

J,size,D,V,length,DNA,CDR3
TRBJ1-2,-,-,TRBV30,12,TGTGCCTGGAGCACAGGGCGGGATGGCTACACCTTC,CAWSTGRDGYTF
TRBJ2-5,once,TRBD1,TRBV5-6,18,TGTGCCAGCAGCTTGGATTCCTTTGGGACAGGGTGGGAAGAGACCCAGTACTTC,CASSLDSFGTGWEETQYF
TRBJ2-1,-,TRBD2,TRBV29-1,14,TGCAGCGCCGGACTAGCGGGAGCAATCAATGAGCAGTTCTTC,CSAGLAGAINEQFF
TRBJ2-7,-,TRBD2,TRBV5-4,17,TGTGCCAGCAGCAGGCCCGGGACTAGCGGGAGGATAGGCGAGCAGTACTTC,CASSRPGTSGRIGEQYF
TRBJ2-5,few,TRBD2,TRBV6-1,15,TGTGCCAGCAGTGAAGTAGCGGGGGGGCAAGAGACCCAGTACTTC,CASSEVAGGQETQYF
TRBJ1-4,-,-,TRBV7-9,15,TGTGCCAGCAGCTTAGCGGGGGCAGCTAATGAAAAACTGTTTTTT,CASSLAGAANEKLFF
TRBJ1-4,-,-,TRBV7-6,17,TGTGCCAGCAGCAAAAGCGGCAGGGGCACAACTAATGAAAAACTGTTTTTT,CASSKSGRGTTNEKLFF
TRBJ2-5,-,TRBD1,TRBV9,15,TGTGCCAGCAGCGTAGGGGGGACAGGGGAAGAGACCCAGTACTTC,CASSVGGTGEETQYF
TRBJ2-7,-,-,TRBV27,14,TGTGCCAGCAGTTTCACCGGTGCGGGGATCGAGCAGTACTTC,CASSFTGAGIEQYF
TRBJ1-3,-,TRBD1,TRBV6-1,15,TGTGCCAGCAGCCCGCAGGGGGCGATTGGAAACACCATATATTTT,CASSPQGAIGNTIYF
TRBJ1-1,-,TRBD1,TRBV7-3,13,TGTGCCAGCAGCTTAAGGACAGGGGGCGTAGCTTTCTTT,CASSLRTGGVAFF
TRBJ2-4,-,TRBD1,TRBV13,15,TGTGCCAGCAGCAGCCGGGACAGTTACAAAAACATTCAGTACTTC,CASSSRDSYKNIQYF
TRBJ1-2,-,-,TRBV5-4,14,TGTGCCAGCAGTAAAAAAGACGGAGGGTATGGCTACACCTTC,CASSKKDGGYGYTF
TRBJ1-3,-,-,TRBV7-9,14,TGTGCCACCACCGCCCAGGGCGGGAGAAACACCATATATTTT,CATTAQGGRNTIYF
TRBJ1-2,-,TRBD1,TRBV27,16,TGTGCCAGCACCGTAAAACCGGGACAGGGAAACTATGGCTACACCTTC,CASTVKPGQGNYGYTF